This paragraph reports one T cell receptor beta chain. Its antigen remains unidentified. The V and J ends lost 4 bases and 6 bases respectively, with 10 bases between them. CDR3 length: 13 amino acids. Germline-derived CDR1 and CDR2 are SGHTA and FQGNSA. The sample belongs to a study of T cell responses to AZD1222 COVID-19 vaccine. General observations from the study: The number of AZD1222 recipients seropositive at baseline was only five to seven. Most donors were white British and more were female, and clonal diversity was possibly underestimated.

Data came from immunoSEQ multiplex PCR; TCRdb stores just in-frame clones and leaves some out. The data contain 80,000 to 100,000 clones, about 86% of them singletons. This receptor was taken from an adult who received the AZD1222 COVID-19 vaccine. The chain employs TRBV7-2 and TRBJ2-1, with D perhaps matching TRBD2 (5 bases). The sample here was peripheral blood, taken 28 days after the second AZD1222 dose. CDR3 region: CASSSGIPNEQFF. The CDR3 region has the DNA TGTGCCAGCAGCTCGGGGATTCCCAATGAGCAGTTCTTC.